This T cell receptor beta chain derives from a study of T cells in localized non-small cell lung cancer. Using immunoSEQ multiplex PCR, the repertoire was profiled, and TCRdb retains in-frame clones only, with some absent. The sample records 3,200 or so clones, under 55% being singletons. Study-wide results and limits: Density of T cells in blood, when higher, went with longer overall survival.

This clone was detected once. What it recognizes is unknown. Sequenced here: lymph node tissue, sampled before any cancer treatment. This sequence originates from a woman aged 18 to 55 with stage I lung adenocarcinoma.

The CDR3 protein is CASKPDTKNTGELFF. CDR3 in DNA: TGCGCCAGCAAACCGGACACGAAAAACACCGGGGAGCTGTTTTTT. This sequence joins TRBV10-1 and TRBJ2-2, with D perhaps TRBD1 (5 bases). V gave up 7 bases and J gave up 2 bases, with 14 bases separating them. The CDR3 has 15 amino acids. Germline values: CDR1 WNHNN, CDR2 SYGVQD (reference sequence).